In this sample, the clone carrying this TCR beta chain turned up a few times. Antigen: not known. MiXCR, run by TCRdb on the 5' RACE reads, gives a single entry per CDR3 protein. The table includes under 150,000 distinct CDR3 sequences, roughly 15% detected once. This entry is derived from a study of T-cell memory formation after mild COVID-19. General study points: CD4/CD8 balance characterized clones contracting day 15 to 85, and CD4+ skew characterized later expanders.

This CDR3 spans 13 amino acids. Germline values: CDR1 SGHDN, CDR2 FVKESK. Trimming stripped 1 base from V and 3 bases from J, with 6 bases between. The chain combines TRBV14 with TRBJ1-2; no firm D call. The sequence was obtained from an adult woman who had mild COVID-19 (a few samples of this study predate the infection). Cell type and time point are not known. The sample was PBMCs or a T cell subset sorted from them (not recorded which). The CDR3 DNA sequence: TGTGCCAGCAGCCAAGTTTTGCACTATGGCTACACCTTC. Protein: CASSQVLHYGYTF.